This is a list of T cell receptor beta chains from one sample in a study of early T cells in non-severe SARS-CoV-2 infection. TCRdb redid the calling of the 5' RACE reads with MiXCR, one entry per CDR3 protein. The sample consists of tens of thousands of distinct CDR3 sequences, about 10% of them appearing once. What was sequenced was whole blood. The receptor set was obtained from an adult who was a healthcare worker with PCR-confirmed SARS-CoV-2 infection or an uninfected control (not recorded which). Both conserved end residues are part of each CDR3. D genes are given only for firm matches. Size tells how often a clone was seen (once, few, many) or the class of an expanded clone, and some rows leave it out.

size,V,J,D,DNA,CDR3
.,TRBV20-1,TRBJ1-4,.,TGCAGTGCTGGGGCTAATGAAAAACTGTTTTTT,CSAGANEKLFF
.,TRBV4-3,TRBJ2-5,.,TGCGCCAGCAGCCAAGACGCCCATCAGACCCAGTACTTC,CASSQDAHQTQYF
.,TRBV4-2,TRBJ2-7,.,TGTGCCAGCAGCTTTCAAGGTCAGCTCTACGAGCAGTACTTC,CASSFQGQLYEQYF
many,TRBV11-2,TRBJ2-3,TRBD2,TGTGCCAGCAGCCGGGGGACTAGCGGTAGCACAGATACGCAGTATTTT,CASSRGTSGSTDTQYF
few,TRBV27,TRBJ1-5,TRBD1,TGTGCCAGCAGTCCACACCCAGGGGGCGGAAATCAGCCCCAGCATTTT,CASSPHPGGGNQPQHF
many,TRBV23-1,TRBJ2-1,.,TGCGCCAGCGCTGGACAGCCTAGTAATGAGCAGTTCTTC,CASAGQPSNEQFF
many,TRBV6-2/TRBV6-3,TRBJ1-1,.,TGTGCCAGCAGCTCCGGGACGTCGACGAACACTGAAGCTTTCTTT,CASSSGTSTNTEAFF
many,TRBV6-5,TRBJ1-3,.,TGTGCCAGCATGGGGGGCTCTGGAAACACCATATATTTT,CASMGGSGNTIYF
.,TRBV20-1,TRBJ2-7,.,TGCAGTGCTACCAGCACCTACGAGCAGTACTTC,CSATSTYEQYF
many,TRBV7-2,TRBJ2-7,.,TGTGCCAGCAGCCCGGCCTGGGCTAACGAGCAGTACTTC,CASSPAWANEQYF
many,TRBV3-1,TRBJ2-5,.,TGTGCCAGCAGCCAAGGAGGGGGGATTGAGACCCAGTACTTC,CASSQGGGIETQYF